This T cell receptor beta chain was profiled in a study of blood T cell repertoires in COVID-19. Assay used: immunoSEQ multiplex PCR; TCRdb lists only in-frame clones, some missing. The sample lists about 200,000 clones; roughly 85% were seen once. The V gene lost 0 bases and the J gene lost 4 bases, with 10 bases spanning the gap. Germline CDR1 and CDR2: LNHDA and SQIVND (reference sequence). The CDR3 contains 15 residues. The genes are TRBV19 and TRBJ2-1; TRBD1 might be the D (5 bases). Sequencing was carried out using PBMCs or T cells enriched from blood (not recorded which). The receptor's source is a man in his forties who had recovered from COVID-19. The CDR3 DNA sequence: TGTGCCAGTAGTATAGATCAAGGGGTATACAATGAGCAGTTCTTC. Its protein product is CASSIDQGVYNEQFF.